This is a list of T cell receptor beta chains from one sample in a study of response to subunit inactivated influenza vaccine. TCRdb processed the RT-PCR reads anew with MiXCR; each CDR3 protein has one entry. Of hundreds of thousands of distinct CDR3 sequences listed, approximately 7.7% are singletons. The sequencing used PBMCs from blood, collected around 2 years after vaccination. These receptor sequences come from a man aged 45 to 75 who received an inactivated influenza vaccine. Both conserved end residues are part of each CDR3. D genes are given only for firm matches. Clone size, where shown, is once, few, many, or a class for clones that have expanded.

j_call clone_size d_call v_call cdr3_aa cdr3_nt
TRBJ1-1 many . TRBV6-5 CASSYSRQMNTEAFF TGTGCCAGCAGTTACTCCCGACAGATGAACACTGAAGCTTTCTTT
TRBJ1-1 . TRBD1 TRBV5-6 CASSLTRDRGKGTEAFF TGTGCCAGCAGCTTGACTCGGGACAGGGGAAAGGGAACTGAAGCTTTCTTT
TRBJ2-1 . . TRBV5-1 CASSLVIDEQFF TGCGCCAGCAGCTTGGTTATCGATGAGCAGTTCTTC
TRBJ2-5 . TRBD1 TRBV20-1 CSARQGSIQETQYF TGCAGTGCAAGACAGGGGAGCATCCAAGAGACCCAGTACTTC
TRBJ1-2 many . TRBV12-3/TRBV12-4 CASHGPGTYGYTF TGTGCCAGCCACGGGCCGGGGACCTATGGCTACACCTTC
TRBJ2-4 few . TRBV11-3 CASSSGPNNIQYF TGTGCCAGCAGCTCAGGCCCCAACAACATTCAGTACTTC
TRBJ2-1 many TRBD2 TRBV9 CASSVGLAGGNEQFF TGTGCCAGCAGCGTAGGACTAGCGGGAGGGAATGAGCAGTTCTTC
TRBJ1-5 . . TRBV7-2 CASSLLGARQPQHF TGTGCCAGCAGCTTATTGGGGGCCCGTCAGCCCCAGCATTTT
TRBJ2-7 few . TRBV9 CAVGGQLEQYF TGTGCCGTAGGCGGACAGCTCGAGCAGTACTTC
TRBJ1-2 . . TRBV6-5 CASSYSPRGTNYGYTF TGTGCCAGCAGTTACTCGCCACGGGGGACTAACTATGGCTACACCTTC
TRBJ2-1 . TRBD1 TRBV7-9 CASSKGQGGSNEQFF TGTGCCAGCAGCAAGGGACAGGGTGGATCCAATGAGCAGTTCTTC
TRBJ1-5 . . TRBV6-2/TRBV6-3 CASSTLDGSNQPQHF TGTGCCAGCAGTACTCTGGACGGAAGCAATCAGCCCCAGCATTTT
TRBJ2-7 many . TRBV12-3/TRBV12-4 CASSLFSPTGNEQYF TGTGCCAGCAGTTTATTCAGTCCAACCGGGAACGAGCAGTACTTC
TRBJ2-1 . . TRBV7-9 CASSFIDQGSEQFF TGTGCCAGCAGCTTCATTGATCAAGGGAGTGAGCAGTTCTTC
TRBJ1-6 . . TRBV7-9 CASSSSGKGKSPLHF TGTGCCAGCAGCTCTTCCGGGAAAGGGAAATCACCCCTCCACTTT
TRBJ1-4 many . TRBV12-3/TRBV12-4 CASRRATNEKLFF TGTGCCAGCAGGAGGGCAACTAATGAAAAACTGTTTTTT
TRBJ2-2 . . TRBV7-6 CASSLLGNTGELFF TGTGCCAGCAGCTTATTGGGGAACACCGGGGAGCTGTTTTTT
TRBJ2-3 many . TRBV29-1 CSVVVGGDTQYF TGCAGCGTTGTTGTGGGCGGCGATACGCAGTATTTT
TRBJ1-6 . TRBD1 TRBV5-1 CASSGGTGGAENSPLHF TGCGCCAGCAGCGGAGGGACAGGGGGCGCCGAAAATTCACCCCTCCACTTT
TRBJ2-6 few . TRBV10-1 CASSDSEANVLTF TGCGCCAGCAGTGATTCCGAGGCCAACGTCCTGACTTTC
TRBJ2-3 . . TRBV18 CASSLNSGWTDTQYF TGTGCCAGCTCACTCAATTCGGGTTGGACTGATACGCAGTATTTT
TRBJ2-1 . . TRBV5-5 CASSFSADGYNEQFF TGTGCCAGCAGCTTCTCGGCGGATGGCTACAATGAGCAGTTCTTC
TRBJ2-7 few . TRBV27 CASKLFGGLIIDEQYF TGTGCCAGCAAATTATTCGGGGGGCTAATTATCGACGAGCAGTACTTC
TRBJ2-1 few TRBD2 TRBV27 CASSLWPYQRERSYNEQFF TGTGCCAGCAGTTTATGGCCCTATCAGCGGGAGAGGTCCTACAATGAGCAGTTCTTC
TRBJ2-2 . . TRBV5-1 CASSPTVKAGELFF TGCGCCAGCAGCCCGACAGTCAAGGCGGGGGAGCTGTTTTTT
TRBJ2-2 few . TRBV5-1 CASRKATNTGELFF TGCGCCAGCAGAAAGGCAACGAACACCGGGGAGCTGTTTTTT
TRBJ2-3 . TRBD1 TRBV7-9 CASSSQGVATDTQYF TGTGCCAGCAGCTCGCAGGGGGTAGCCACAGATACGCAGTATTTT
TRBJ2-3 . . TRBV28 CASSRPGGYTQYF TGTGCCAGCAGTCGCCCTGGGGGCTATACGCAGTATTTT
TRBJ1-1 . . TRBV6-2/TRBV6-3 CASSYTPGTEAFF TGTGCCAGCAGTTACACTCCCGGGACTGAAGCTTTCTTT
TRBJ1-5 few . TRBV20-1 CSARKGTFNQPQHF TGCAGTGCTAGAAAGGGGACCTTCAATCAGCCCCAGCATTTT
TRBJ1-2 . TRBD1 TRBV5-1 CASSLAPTGVESYTF TGCGCCAGCAGCTTGGCCCCAACAGGGGTTGAGAGCTACACCTTC
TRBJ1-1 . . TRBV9 CASSVEEGMNTEAFF TGTGCCAGCAGCGTCGAGGAGGGGATGAACACTGAAGCTTTCTTT
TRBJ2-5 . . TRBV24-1 CATSDAGETQYF TGTGCCACCAGTGATGCGGGGGAGACCCAGTACTTC
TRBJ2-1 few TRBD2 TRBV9 CASSAYFGGSYNEQFF TGTGCCAGCAGCGCCTATTTCGGGGGGTCCTACAATGAGCAGTTCTTC
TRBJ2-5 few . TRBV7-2 CASSFERVGGETQYF TGTGCCAGCAGCTTCGAACGGGTGGGGGGAGAGACCCAGTACTTC
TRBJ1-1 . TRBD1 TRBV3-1 CACSQRDRRTEAFF TGTGCCTGCAGCCAACGGGACAGGCGTACTGAAGCTTTCTTT
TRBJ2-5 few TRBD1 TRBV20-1 CSASGTGGQETQYF TGCAGTGCTAGTGGGACAGGGGGCCAAGAGACCCAGTACTTC
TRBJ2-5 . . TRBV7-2 CASSLGGARETQYF TGTGCCAGCAGCTTAGGGGGGGCTCGGGAGACCCAGTACTTC
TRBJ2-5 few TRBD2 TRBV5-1 CASSYGGAQETQYF TGCGCCAGCAGCTACGGGGGGGCCCAAGAGACCCAGTACTTC
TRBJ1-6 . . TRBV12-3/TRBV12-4 CASTLGRVGSPLHF TGTGCCAGCACCCTAGGACGGGTGGGTTCACCCCTCCACTTT
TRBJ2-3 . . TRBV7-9 CASSFFAPSTDTQYF TGTGCCAGCAGCTTCTTTGCGCCGAGCACAGATACGCAGTATTTT
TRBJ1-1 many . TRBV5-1 CASSRQGQVGTEAFF TGCGCCAGCAGCCGTCAGGGGCAGGTCGGGACTGAAGCTTTCTTT
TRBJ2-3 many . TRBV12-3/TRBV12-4 CASTTLGADTQYF TGTGCCAGCACCACGCTCGGGGCAGATACGCAGTATTTT
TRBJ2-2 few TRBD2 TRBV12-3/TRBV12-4 CASSARGGPNTGELFF TGTGCCAGCAGTGCCCGCGGGGGACCGAACACCGGGGAGCTGTTTTTT
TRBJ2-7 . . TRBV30 CAWNGVSYEQYF TGTGCCTGGAATGGGGTAAGCTACGAGCAGTACTTC
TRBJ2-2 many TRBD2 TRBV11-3 CASSSTSGANTGELFF TGTGCCAGCAGCTCCACTAGCGGGGCGAACACCGGGGAGCTGTTTTTT
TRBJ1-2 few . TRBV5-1 CASRPDPGTNYGYTF TGCGCCAGCAGACCCGACCCAGGGACAAACTATGGCTACACCTTC
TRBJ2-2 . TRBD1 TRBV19 CASSRQGARTGELFF TGTGCCAGTAGTCGACAGGGGGCTCGTACCGGGGAGCTGTTTTTT
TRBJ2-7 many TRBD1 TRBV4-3 CASSQYGRGSYEQYF TGCGCCAGCAGCCAGTATGGCAGGGGGTCCTACGAGCAGTACTTC
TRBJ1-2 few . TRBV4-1 CASSQGSYGDYGYTF TGCGCCAGCAGCCAAGGAAGTTACGGGGACTATGGCTACACCTTC
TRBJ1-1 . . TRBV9 CASSVATYGSEAFF TGTGCCAGCAGCGTAGCGACTTATGGCTCTGAAGCTTTCTTT
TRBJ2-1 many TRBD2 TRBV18 CASSPVTSGRINEQFF TGTGCCAGCTCACCAGTCACGAGCGGGAGAATAAATGAGCAGTTCTTC
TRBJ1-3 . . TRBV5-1 CASSLGGSLGNTIYF TGCGCCAGCAGCTTGGGTGGCTCGCTAGGAAACACCATATATTTT